Below, 25 T cell receptor beta chains from the same sample are listed, as sequenced in a study of glioma-infiltrating T cells. TCR alpha and beta CDR3 regions were amplified from RNA using iRepertoire nested multiplex PCR. MiXCR, applied by TCRdb to the multiplex PCR reads, yields one record per CDR3 protein. The repertoire holds roughly 20,000 distinct CDR3 sequences, with around 23% as singletons. The sequenced material came from glioma tissue, nonneoplastic brain tissue, or PBMCs (not recorded which). These receptors were collected from a human donor with low-grade glioma or glioblastoma, undergoing nonglioma brain surgery, or in good health (not recorded which).

By its share, this clonotype is medium-sized. V and J are TRBV10-3 and TRBJ1-5; 8 bases are a match to TRBD1. This CDR3 region has 15 residues. CDR1 and CDR2 (germline): ENHRY, SYGVKD. J gave up 5 bases and V 10 bases, and 13 bases lay outside the gene matches. The DNA for the CDR3 is TGTGCCAGCGAGGGGGACAGGTCCGCCTATCAGCCCCAGCATTTT. Protein: CASEGDRSAYQPQHF.

In this sample, this clonotype turned up many times. This sequence joins TRBV4-3 and TRBJ2-5; TRBD1 is a possible D gene (6 bases). Germline CDR1 reads LGHNA; CDR2 reads YSLEER. The CDR3 is 13 amino acids. V was clipped by 2 bases and J by 4 bases, with 8 bases between them. CDR3 amino acids: CASSQTGRETQYF. Here the CDR3 DNA reads TGCGCCAGCAGCCAAACAGGGAGAGAGACCCAGTACTTC.

The sample holds many counts of this clonotype. The CDR3 spells CASSRDSYSSYEQYF. The CDR3, as DNA: TGTGCCAGCAGTAGGGACAGTTATAGCTCCTACGAGCAGTACTTC. The chain couples TRBV6-1 to TRBJ2-7, with 7 bases identical to TRBD1. Germline V lookup: CDR1 MNHNS, CDR2 SASEGT. V lost 5 bases and J lost 0; bases outside the gene matches: 7. The CDR3 has 15 amino acids.

This clonotype has just one count. A read error may explain this, as a much larger clone is one base away. V and J are TRBV3-1 and TRBJ2-4; tentative D call: TRBD1 (6 bases). The CDR3 contains 15 residues. Germline V gives CDR1 LGHDT, CDR2 YNNKEL (reference sequence). CDR3 region: CATSQGAGGQVIQYF. CDR3 in DNA: TGTGCCACCAGCCAAGGAGCTGGGGGCCAGGTCATTCAGTACTTC.

This clonotype was counted many times. The CDR3 DNA is TGCAGTGCTAGAGTAGGTGAGAGCTCCTACAATGAGCAGTTCTTC. Amino acids: CSARVGESSYNEQFF. V is TRBV20-1 and J is TRBJ2-1; D is uncertain. The length of the CDR3 is 15 residues. CDR1 and CDR2 from the germline V gene are DFQATT and SNEGSKA (reference sequence). V gave up 1 base and J gave up 0 bases, with 10 bases separating them.

The chain combines TRBV19 with TRBJ1-5; tentatively, D is TRBD1 (5 bases). The length of the CDR3 is 14 residues. V was trimmed by 8 bases and J by 2 bases, leaving 13 bases between them. Germline V gene sequence: CDR1 LNHDA, CDR2 SQIVND (reference sequence). This CDR3 reads CASQLRERNQPQHF. The CDR3 DNA follows: TGTGCCAGTCAACTCAGGGAGCGCAATCAGCCCCAGCATTTT.

At least ten counts were recorded for this clonotype. J is TRBJ2-3 and V is TRBV19, with D unclear. The CDR3 loop spans 12 amino acids. Trimming cost V 5 bases and J 4 bases, with 7 bases left between them. Germline V CDR1 and CDR2: LNHDA, SQIVND (reference sequence). DNA for the CDR3: TGTGCCAGTAGTTTTCGTTCAGATACGCAGTATTTT. Translating it yields CASSFRSDTQYF.

As regards this clonotype: This may arise from a read error, as a much more abundant clone is one base away. The CDR3 protein is CASSVTGGSNQPQHF. CDR3 coding DNA: TGTGCCAGCAGCGTAACAGGGGGGAGCAATCAGCCCCAGCATTTT. The chain carries TRBV9 and TRBJ1-5, with TRBD1 matching over 8 bases. The CDR3 sequence is 15 residues long. Germline V gene data show CDR1 as SGDLS and CDR2 as YYNGEE. V lost 1 base to trimming and J lost 1 base; unmatched junction nucleotides: 1.

This clonotype was seen ten or more times. The chain couples TRBV10-3 to TRBJ1-6; 8 bases line up with TRBD1. The CDR3 is 16 amino acids. The germline CDR1 and CDR2 sequences are ENHRY and SYGVKD. V shed 3 bases, J shed 9 bases, and the junction held 10 bases outside the gene matches. CDR3 sequence (DNA): TGTGCCATCAGTGAAGTGGTTGGACAGGGTACTTCACCCCTCCACTTT. This sequence encodes CAISEVVGQGTSPLHF.

This clonotype was recorded at least ten times. The chain joins TRBV6-1 to TRBJ2-7; TRBD1 or TRBD2 may be the D gene (5 bases each). The germline V gene encodes CDR1 MNHNS and CDR2 SASEGT. The CDR3 covers 14 residues. Trimming cost V 6 bases and J 3 bases, with 15 bases left between them. Here the CDR3 DNA reads TGTGCCAGCAGCCCCGGGACGAGCAACTACGAGCAGTACTTC. This sequence encodes CASSPGTSNYEQYF.

In this sample, this clonotype turned up many times. This rearrangement joins TRBV7-9 to TRBJ1-4; tentatively, D is TRBD1 (5 bases). Germline V gene lookup returns CDR1 SEHNR and CDR2 FQNEAQ (reference sequence). This CDR3 comprises 14 residues. V dropped 5 bases and J dropped 8 bases, with 15 bases sitting between them. The CDR3 nucleotides are TGTGCCAGCAGCCCGGAGGGGCGTTTGGAAAAACTGTTTTTT. It translates to CASSPEGRLEKLFF. The full variable domain, its missing parts supplied by reference TRBV7-9 and TRBJ1-4, is DTGVSQNPRHKITKRGQNVTFRCDPISEHNRLYWYRQTLGQGPEFLTYFQNEAQLEKSRLLSDRFSAERPKGSFSTLEIQRTEQGDSAMYLCASSPEGRLEKLFFGSGTQLSVL.

This clonotype was detected only a few times. The chain employs TRBV2 and TRBJ2-6; a possible D gene is TRBD1 (6 bases). V was shortened by 4 bases and J by 0 bases, with 13 bases between the two germline ends. The CDR3 contains 17 residues. Per germline, CDR1 SNHLY and CDR2 FYNNEI. CDR3 loop: CASSGLDSPSGANVLTF. The CDR3 nucleotides read TGTGCCAGCAGTGGTCTGGACAGTCCCTCTGGGGCCAACGTCCTGACTTTC.

Sample share makes this clonotype medium-sized (0.01 to 0.1%). The rearrangement links TRBV24-1 to TRBJ2-3; D uncertain. CDR3 length: 12 amino acids. Germline CDR1 and CDR2: KGHDR and SFDVKD. V lost 3 bases and J 4 bases, leaving 4 bases between the germline ends. The CDR3 reads CATSDVADTQYF. The CDR3 DNA follows: TGTGCCACCAGTGATGTAGCAGATACGCAGTATTTT.

This clonotype was counted many times. This chain uses TRBV28 with TRBJ1-2; 10 bases fit TRBD1. Germline CDR1 is MDHEN and CDR2 is SYDVKM. With 2 bases clipped from V and 8 bases from J, the junction kept 8 bases outside the gene matches. The CDR3 is 15 amino acids. The CDR3 loop reads CASSLPGQGMQGYTF. The CDR3 nucleotides are TGTGCCAGCAGTTTACCGGGACAGGGGATGCAGGGCTACACCTTC.

This clonotype was seen many times. CDR3 DNA: TGTGCCAGCTCACCAACGAAAGAAACGAACGATGGCTACACCTTC. The encoded protein is CASSPTKETNDGYTF. The V call is TRBV18, the J call TRBJ1-2; D is unclear. V was shortened by 2 bases and J by 6 bases, with 16 bases between the two germline ends. Germline assignment: CDR1 KGHSH and CDR2 LQKENI. The CDR3 extends over 15 amino acids.

This clonotype was seen at least ten times. This chain connects TRBV6-1 to TRBJ2-3; D assignment may be TRBD1 or TRBD2 (5 bases each). Germline loops: CDR1 MNHNS, CDR2 SASEGT. The length of the CDR3 is 13 residues. The ends were cut back, 8 bases at V and 4 bases at J, with 13 bases in the middle. The CDR3 region is CASRRDGSDTQYF. The CDR3 bases are TGTGCCAGCCGCCGGGACGGTTCAGATACGCAGTATTTT.

This clonotype was counted many times. CDR3: CATCRQLTTCYNEQFF. In DNA form, the CDR3 reads TGTGCCACCTGTAGACAGCTTACGACCTGCTACAATGAGCAGTTCTTC. The J gene is TRBJ2-1, the V gene TRBV7-2; D might be TRBD1 (5 bases). The CDR3 loop spans 16 amino acids. With 10 bases removed from V and 3 bases from J, the gap between germline ends came to 22 bases. CDR1 and CDR2 from the germline V gene are SGHTA and FQGNSA.

A word on this clonotype: It may be a read error: a sequence one base away is much more abundant. The chain employs TRBV7-2 and TRBJ2-6; the D is unclear. V lost 3 bases and J lost 0, with 12 bases in between. Germline lookup yields CDR1 SGHTA and CDR2 FQGNSA. CDR3 length: 17 amino acids. CDR3 DNA: TGTGCCAGCAGCTTGACGGCGACCTACTCTGGGGCCAACGTCCTGACTTTC. This gives the protein CASSLTATYSGANVLTF.

This chain links TRBV29-1 with TRBJ1-2, with D possibly matching TRBD1 (5 bases). Per the germline V gene, CDR1 is SQVTM and CDR2 is ANQGSEA. V dropped 3 bases and J dropped 4 bases, with 9 bases sitting between them. The CDR3 extends over 12 amino acids. This CDR3 reads CSVERQSYGYTF. The CDR3 region has the DNA TGCAGCGTTGAGCGACAGAGCTATGGCTACACCTTC. Using reference TRBV29-1 and TRBJ1-2 for the parts outside the CDR3, the full variable domain is SAVISQKPSRDICQRGTSLTIQCQVDSQVTMMFWYRQQPGQSLTLIATANQGSEATYESGFVIDKFPISRPNLTFSTLTVSNMSPEDSSIYLCSVERQSYGYTFGSGTRLTVV.

On this clonotype: A junction boundary mismatches the germline segment, possibly from a read error. This sequence joins TRBV27 and TRBJ2-5; the D is unclear. This CDR3 spans 13 amino acids. Germline V gene data show CDR1 as MNHEY and CDR2 as SMNVEV (reference sequence). This CDR3 reads CASSQENQETKYF. The CDR3 DNA is TGTGCCAGCAGCCAGGAAAACCAAGAGACCAAGTACTTC.

Only a few counts were recorded for this clonotype. This sequence joins TRBV18 and TRBJ2-5; D remains ambiguous. Trimming stripped 0 bases from V and 4 bases from J, with 9 bases between. The CDR3 extends over 14 amino acids. Germline V gene sequence: CDR1 KGHSH, CDR2 LQKENI. Written as DNA, the CDR3 is TGTGCCAGCTCACCACCAGGTGACCCAGAGACCCAGTACTTC. Protein: CASSPPGDPETQYF.

This clonotype was detected only a few times. The J gene is TRBJ1-2, the V gene TRBV4-2; weak D call: TRBD1 (6 bases). V was trimmed by 3 bases and J by 8 bases, leaving 16 bases between them. The CDR3 spans 14 residues. The germline V gene has CDR1 LGHNA and CDR2 YNFKEQ. CDR3 nucleotides: TGTGCCAGCAGCCACATGGAGGGGGTCGTAGGCTACACCTTC. Encoded protein: CASSHMEGVVGYTF.

Note on this clonotype: A much bigger clone sits one base away, suggesting this may be a read error. The V call is TRBV7-2, the J call TRBJ2-7, with 9 bases lining up with TRBD2. V lost 5 bases, J lost 5 bases, and 7 bases stayed unmatched. The CDR3 loop spans 14 amino acids. The germline gives CDR1 SGHTA, CDR2 FQGNSA. The CDR3 region has the DNA TGTGCCAGCAGCCCGGGACTAGCCAACAACGAGCAGTACTTC. Translation: CASSPGLANNEQYF. The whole variable domain, filled in from reference TRBV7-2 and TRBJ2-7, reads GAGVSQSPSNKVTEKGKDVELRCDPISGHTALYWYRQSLGQGLEFLIYFQGNSAPDKSGLPSDRFSAERTGGSVSTLTIQRTQQEDSAVYLCASSPGLANNEQYFGPGTRLTVT.

In this sample, this clonotype turned up a few times. The chain recombines TRBV19 with TRBJ2-2; maybe TRBD1 (6 bases). This CDR3 spans 15 amino acids. Trimming pared 8 bases from V and 0 bases from J, leaving 13 bases between. Germline CDR1 LNHDA, CDR2 SQIVND (reference sequence). The CDR3 loop reads CASLRDTPNTGELFF. CDR3 in DNA: TGTGCCAGTCTCCGGGACACACCGAACACCGGGGAGCTGTTTTTT. Full variable domain (outside the CDR3, taken from reference TRBV19 and TRBJ2-2): DGGITQSPKYLFRKEGQNVTLSCEQNLNHDAMYWYRQDPGQGLRLIYYSQIVNDFQKGDIAEGYSVSREKKESFPLTVTSAQKNPTAFYLCASLRDTPNTGELFFGEGSRLTVL.

This clonotype has at least ten counts. The chain couples TRBV20-1 to TRBJ1-4; no definite D call. This CDR3 contains 14 residues. The V and J ends lost 0 bases and 4 bases respectively, with 9 bases between them. Germline V CDR1 and CDR2: DFQATT, SNEGSKA (reference sequence). In DNA form, the CDR3 reads TGCAGTGCTAGAGATAGAAGGGATAATGAAAAACTGTTTTTT. Translation: CSARDRRDNEKLFF.